This T cell receptor beta chain was captured by sequencing in a study of T cell responses to AZD1222 COVID-19 vaccine. With respect to this clone: Its matching antigen is unknown. Other DNA sequences within the sample encode an identical CDR3.

Study-level findings and limits: Clonal diversity was possibly underestimated, and white British individuals and females predominated among donors. Only 5 or 6 individuals given AZD1222 were seropositive at baseline.

V lost 0 bases to trimming and J lost 4 bases, with 4 bases between them. The CDR3 totals 12 residues. CDR1 and CDR2 from the germline V gene are SGHRS and YFSETQ. Clones were read by immunoSEQ multiplex PCR, and TCRdb kept only the in-frame ones, dropping some. Among about 160,000 clones, around 92% were seen once, and the ten largest hold about 1%. The origin of this receptor is an adult who received the AZD1222 COVID-19 vaccine. The sequences come from peripheral blood, collected 28 days after the second AZD1222 dose. V is TRBV5-1 and J is TRBJ1-2; D is ambiguous. The CDR3 DNA sequence: TGCGCCAGCAGCTTGGGTCGCTATGGCTACACCTTC. Its protein is CASSLGRYGYTF.